This is a list of T cell receptor beta chains from one sample in a study of synovial regulatory T cells in juvenile arthritis. This table comes from immunoSEQ multiplex PCR, and its TCRdb copy is limited to in-frame clones, with some not included. The table for this sample gives under 10,000 clones. Source material: Treg cells from blood. These receptors all come from a donor aged 2-35 years with juvenile idiopathic arthritis. Both conserved end residues are part of each CDR3. Fields, in order: CDR3 protein, V gene, CDR3 length, J gene, clone size. Some rows have no size entry. The others give once, few or many, or a class for an expanded clone.

CDR3aa: CASSEAERFYF
v_gene: TRBV6-5
len: 11
j_gene: TRBJ2-7
abundance: -

CDR3aa: CASSLTSGETDTQYF
v_gene: TRBV9
len: 15
j_gene: TRBJ2-3
abundance: -

CDR3aa: CASSTGLGTGLSPQHF
v_gene: TRBV19
len: 16
j_gene: TRBJ1-5
abundance: -

CDR3aa: CSVGGGTGLKTRAQYF
v_gene: TRBV29-1
len: 16
j_gene: TRBJ2-5
abundance: -

CDR3aa: CASAGGPGDTQYF
v_gene: TRBV10-1
len: 13
j_gene: TRBJ2-3
abundance: -

CDR3aa: CASSQGSGYLGYTF
v_gene: TRBV14
len: 14
j_gene: TRBJ1-2
abundance: -

CDR3aa: CASSGPGRTTGYGYTF
v_gene: TRBV6-1
len: 16
j_gene: TRBJ1-2
abundance: -

CDR3aa: CASSLDRGSSYEQYF
v_gene: TRBV11-2
len: 15
j_gene: TRBJ2-7
abundance: -

CDR3aa: CASSYYRGSDTQYF
v_gene: TRBV6-5
len: 14
j_gene: TRBJ2-3
abundance: -

CDR3aa: CASSLAPSDRGPREQYF
v_gene: TRBV5-6
len: 17
j_gene: TRBJ2-7
abundance: medium-sized

CDR3aa: CATSRAPSGSGDTQYF
v_gene: TRBV15
len: 16
j_gene: TRBJ2-3
abundance: -

CDR3aa: CASGPGLKENTEAFF
v_gene: TRBV12-5
len: 15
j_gene: TRBJ1-1
abundance: -

CDR3aa: CAWSEKTGVYGYTF
v_gene: TRBV30
len: 14
j_gene: TRBJ1-2
abundance: -

CDR3aa: CASSTGQGGSEAFF
v_gene: TRBV19
len: 14
j_gene: TRBJ1-1
abundance: -

CDR3aa: CASRETGGAYNEQFF
v_gene: TRBV2
len: 15
j_gene: TRBJ2-1
abundance: -

CDR3aa: CASRGTRYNTEAFF
v_gene: TRBV19
len: 14
j_gene: TRBJ1-1
abundance: medium-sized

CDR3aa: CASSPTKLYGYTF
v_gene: TRBV7-9
len: 13
j_gene: TRBJ1-2
abundance: -

CDR3aa: CASSNRGTGLGSYEQYF
v_gene: TRBV19
len: 17
j_gene: TRBJ2-7
abundance: medium-sized

CDR3aa: CASLAPGLAWGDTQYF
v_gene: TRBV11-3
len: 16
j_gene: TRBJ2-3
abundance: -

CDR3aa: CASRAGGNTGELFF
v_gene: TRBV10-1
len: 14
j_gene: TRBJ2-2
abundance: -

CDR3aa: CASSGRAQGRTGELFF
v_gene: TRBV2
len: 16
j_gene: TRBJ2-2
abundance: -

CDR3aa: CASDVGQGAWNTEAFF
v_gene: TRBV11-2
len: 16
j_gene: TRBJ1-1
abundance: -

CDR3aa: CASSAQWYRGAVYEQYF
v_gene: TRBV7-2
len: 17
j_gene: TRBJ2-5
abundance: -

CDR3aa: CATSRTPEYNEQFF
v_gene: TRBV15
len: 14
j_gene: TRBJ2-1
abundance: -

CDR3aa: CASSPRRSGGAQYF
v_gene: TRBV21-1
len: 14
j_gene: TRBJ2-5
abundance: -

CDR3aa: CASARTTGGNQPQHF
v_gene: TRBV12-5
len: 15
j_gene: TRBJ1-5
abundance: -

CDR3aa: CASSRGVTDTQYF
v_gene: TRBV13
len: 13
j_gene: TRBJ2-3
abundance: -

CDR3aa: CASSLPGPSGANVLTF
v_gene: TRBV5-4
len: 16
j_gene: TRBJ2-6
abundance: -

CDR3aa: CASSRDLPLSSGNTIYF
v_gene: TRBV7-9
len: 17
j_gene: TRBJ1-3
abundance: medium-sized

CDR3aa: CASSFPGRWGTDTQYF
v_gene: TRBV5-6
len: 16
j_gene: TRBJ2-3
abundance: -

CDR3aa: CSVQGTSGSTDTQYF
v_gene: TRBV29-1
len: 15
j_gene: TRBJ2-3
abundance: -

CDR3aa: CASSKGQGAGSQPQHF
v_gene: TRBV5-6
len: 16
j_gene: TRBJ1-5
abundance: -

CDR3aa: CASSPLAGRYEQFF
v_gene: TRBV4-3
len: 14
j_gene: TRBJ2-1
abundance: medium-sized

CDR3aa: CASSSGRSNQPQHF
v_gene: TRBV5-6
len: 14
j_gene: TRBJ1-5
abundance: -

CDR3aa: CASSVAPLPDRDSGNTIYF
v_gene: TRBV9
len: 19
j_gene: TRBJ1-3
abundance: -

CDR3aa: CASSLDDNSYNEQFF
v_gene: TRBV4-1
len: 15
j_gene: TRBJ2-1
abundance: -

CDR3aa: CASSLSGGEQYF
v_gene: TRBV5-1
len: 12
j_gene: TRBJ2-7
abundance: -

CDR3aa: CARNGREAYTDTQYF
v_gene: TRBV21-1
len: 15
j_gene: TRBJ2-3
abundance: -

CDR3aa: CASSPRTATRFLSGEQFF
v_gene: TRBV27
len: 18
j_gene: TRBJ2-1
abundance: -

CDR3aa: CASSLELATNEKLFF
v_gene: TRBV4-3
len: 15
j_gene: TRBJ1-4
abundance: medium-sized

CDR3aa: CASSLISGSYNEQFF
v_gene: TRBV7-3
len: 15
j_gene: TRBJ2-1
abundance: -

CDR3aa: CASTGQGGGTDTQYF
v_gene: TRBV6-1
len: 15
j_gene: TRBJ2-3
abundance: -

CDR3aa: CASSWTSGGAGQETQYF
v_gene: TRBV5-1
len: 17
j_gene: TRBJ2-5
abundance: -

CDR3aa: CASSLTGPDTQYF
v_gene: TRBV7-3
len: 13
j_gene: TRBJ2-3
abundance: -

CDR3aa: CASSLRTSGSGNTGELFF
v_gene: TRBV11-1
len: 18
j_gene: TRBJ2-2
abundance: -

CDR3aa: CASSIQLGGGDEQFF
v_gene: TRBV19
len: 15
j_gene: TRBJ2-1
abundance: -

CDR3aa: CASSPATGAGANVLTF
v_gene: TRBV18
len: 16
j_gene: TRBJ2-6
abundance: -

CDR3aa: CSVREFIYTEAFF
v_gene: TRBV29-1
len: 13
j_gene: TRBJ1-1
abundance: -

CDR3aa: CASSPGLAGTYEQYF
v_gene: TRBV18
len: 15
j_gene: TRBJ2-7
abundance: medium-sized

CDR3aa: CASSNNRVQETQYF
v_gene: TRBV2
len: 14
j_gene: TRBJ2-5
abundance: -